This TCR beta chain stems from a study of cytomegalovirus exposure and HLA in healthy donors. Germline V lookup: CDR1 LNHDA, CDR2 SQIVND (reference sequence). The length of the CDR3 is 14 residues. V lost 6 bases, J lost 2 bases, and 12 bases lay in between. In its sample, this clone was seen a few times. Primers for the PCR totalled 60 Vbeta and 13 Jbeta. Only in-frame clones appear in the TCRdb table, and some are missing; sequencing was by immunoSEQ multiplex PCR. Of under 150,000 clones in the sample, roughly 88% were seen once. The receptor's source is a man between 50 and 59 years old in good health and CMV-seronegative. The sample taken for sequencing was PBMCs. The chain links TRBV19 to TRBJ2-3; no reliable D call. CDR3 sequence: CASRIRYDTDTQYF. The CDR3 DNA follows: TGTGCCAGTAGGATCCGCTATGACACAGATACGCAGTATTTT.